Listed below are T cell receptor beta chains from one sample, sequenced in a study of OX40 agonist ivuxolimab in advanced cancers. Clones were read by immunoSEQ multiplex PCR, and TCRdb kept only the in-frame ones, dropping some. The top ten clones hold about 14% of a sample with about 35,000 clones, approximately 79% of them seen once. Source: CD4+ or CD8+ T cells sorted from blood, taken in a trial of the OX40 agonist ivuxolimab. Every receptor here comes from an adult with an advanced solid tumor such as melanoma, head and neck, liver or kidney cancer. Both conserved end residues are part of each CDR3. Fields, in order: clone size, J gene, V gene, D gene, CDR3 DNA, CDR3 protein. A D gene is named only where the DNA matches it firmly. A row's size may be missing; if present it is once, few, many or a size class.

NA	TRBJ1-5	TRBV11-2	NA	TGTGCCAGCAGCCCTAGACGGAATAGCAATCAGCCCCAGCATTTT	CASSPRRNSNQPQHF
NA	TRBJ1-2	TRBV6-5	NA	TGTGCCACCACACCGGGGTCAAACTATGGCTACACCTTC	CATTPGSNYGYTF
NA	TRBJ2-1	TRBV9	NA	TGTGCCAGCAGTTCCGGCGGGTGGTCCTACAATGAGCAGTTCTTC	CASSSGGWSYNEQFF
once	TRBJ2-5	TRBV30	NA	TGTGCCTGGACCGCCCCACGGGGGCCCCTGGCCCAGTACTTC	CAWTAPRGPLAQYF
NA	TRBJ2-4	TRBV5-6	NA	TGTGCCAGCAGCTTGCTGGAGCCGGAAAACATTCAGTACTTC	CASSLLEPENIQYF
NA	TRBJ1-2	TRBV5-8	NA	TGTGCCAGCAGCCGGGGAGAGGGGATTAACTATGGCTACACCTTC	CASSRGEGINYGYTF
few	TRBJ2-3	TRBV6-1	NA	TGTGCCAGCAGTGAAAAAGCCTTTTCCAGGGTAGATACGCAGTATTTT	CASSEKAFSRVDTQYF
few	TRBJ2-7	TRBV11-1	TRBD2	TGTGCCAGCAGCCCGGCCGGGACTAGCGGGAGAGAGCAGTACTTC	CASSPAGTSGREQYF
NA	TRBJ2-3	TRBV11-2	NA	TGTGCCAGCAGCTACGAGTGGGCAGACAGCACAGATACGCAGTATTTT	CASSYEWADSTDTQYF
NA	TRBJ2-2	TRBV7-9	NA	TGTGCCAGCAGCCCAGGGACCGTCAGACCCACCGGGGAGCTGTTTTTT	CASSPGTVRPTGELFF
few	TRBJ1-6	TRBV6-5	TRBD1	TGTGCCAGCCACCCGACAGGGCCCTATAATTCACCCCTCCACTTT	CASHPTGPYNSPLHF
once	TRBJ1-5	TRBV6-1	NA	TGTGCCAGCAGCCTAGGACACGGTAGCAATCAGCCCCAGCATTTT	CASSLGHGSNQPQHF
NA	TRBJ1-1	TRBV28	NA	TGTGCCAGCAGTCCCCTTTACGACAACACTGAAGCTTTCTTT	CASSPLYDNTEAFF
NA	TRBJ1-5	TRBV27	NA	TGTGCCAGCAGTCCCCGGGACAAGTATCAGCCCCAGCATTTT	CASSPRDKYQPQHF
NA	TRBJ2-7	TRBV2	NA	TGTGCCAGCAGTTTAAGGGGGTCCAACGAGCAGTACTTC	CASSLRGSNEQYF
NA	TRBJ2-7	TRBV6-1	NA	TGTGCCAGCAGTGAAAACGAAAACTACGAGCAGTACTTC	CASSENENYEQYF
once	TRBJ1-3	TRBV7-2	NA	TGTGCCAGCAGCTCCGCGGCCGGCAGCTCTGGAAACACCATATATTTT	CASSSAAGSSGNTIYF
once	TRBJ1-1	TRBV27	NA	TGTGCCACCTCGACATTGAACACTGAAGCTTTCTTT	CATSTLNTEAFF
NA	TRBJ1-5	TRBV6-1	NA	TGTGCCAGCTCTGACGGGGTAGATCAGCCCCAGCATTTT	CASSDGVDQPQHF